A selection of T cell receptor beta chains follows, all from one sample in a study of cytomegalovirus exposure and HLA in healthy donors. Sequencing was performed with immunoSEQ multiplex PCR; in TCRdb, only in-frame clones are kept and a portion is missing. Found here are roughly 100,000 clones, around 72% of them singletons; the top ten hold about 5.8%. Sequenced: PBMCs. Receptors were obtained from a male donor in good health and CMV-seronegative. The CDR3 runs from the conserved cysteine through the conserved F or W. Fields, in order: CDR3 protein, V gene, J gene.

CDR3 protein: CASSEYPGQGTDTQYF
V gene: TRBV19
J gene: TRBJ2-3

CDR3 protein: CASSSDRDIQYF
V gene: TRBV6-5
J gene: TRBJ2-4

CDR3 protein: CASSSPAAQYF
V gene: TRBV6-5
J gene: TRBJ2-5

CDR3 protein: CASSVGQLAGVFNEQFF
V gene: TRBV9
J gene: TRBJ2-1

CDR3 protein: CAISGTTGRETQYF
V gene: TRBV10-3
J gene: TRBJ2-5

CDR3 protein: CARKGKEEETQYF
V gene: TRBV5-1
J gene: TRBJ2-5

CDR3 protein: CASSVGPGETDTQYF
V gene: TRBV6-1
J gene: TRBJ2-3

CDR3 protein: CASAGWDQPQHF
V gene: TRBV19
J gene: TRBJ1-5

CDR3 protein: CASRSRGPGNEQFF
V gene: TRBV7-9
J gene: TRBJ2-1

CDR3 protein: CASSLMRTSTNEQFF
V gene: TRBV27
J gene: TRBJ2-1

CDR3 protein: CASKSGASAYGYTF
V gene: TRBV6-5
J gene: TRBJ1-2

CDR3 protein: CASSITSGSGETQYF
V gene: TRBV19
J gene: TRBJ2-5

CDR3 protein: CASSRGTSGSDEQFF
V gene: TRBV11-3
J gene: TRBJ2-1